This T cell receptor (beta chain) was sequenced during a study of cytomegalovirus exposure and HLA in healthy donors (dated by TCRdb to the late 2010s). Notes on the research overall: According to an earlier analysis of several hundred of the donors, 150 million to 200 million T cells yielded 90 million to 130 million unique TCR beta sequences and approximately 280 Gb of sequence data. A few DR-DQ haplotypes were treated as single units for association and clustering because of strong linkage in the cohort. The aim of the study was to test whether cataloging public T cell receptors could identify signatures of past pathogen exposure. Alongside the repertoire data, information on donor age, sex, ethnicity and CMV serostatus was compiled. The study profiled the T cell repertoires of more than 500 subjects by immunosequencing and related them to cytomegalovirus serostatus. All discovery cohort repertoires had been generated using a single sequencing platform. Along with the roughly 610-subject first cohort, a separate validation cohort of over a hundred different subjects was used. A later genetic analysis took genome-wide SNP genotypes for 398 of the 666 donors and used that subset as a discovery cohort. The number of donors typed differed by locus, with roughly 620-630 for A, B, C, DRB1 and DQB1, more than 500 for DQA1, over 600 for DPA1, and approximately 470 for DPB1. To predict cytomegalovirus infection status, the study combined high-throughput TCR immunosequencing, statistical association of individual TCRs with disease status, and machine learning. In an earlier analysis of roughly 540 of the donors, high-throughput TCR beta sequencing was used to judge whether each TCR beta V gene segment behaved as functional or pseudogenic. HLA typing included class I and class II loci at four-digit resolution. Rather than drawing on any new phenotypic data, the later analysis identified candidate immune exposures from TCR beta sequences and the way those sequences occurred across donors. Approximately 310 gigabases of sequencing data and tens of millions of unique TCR sequences were included in an early release covering several hundred HLA-typed donors. Among the roughly 410 genotyped donors, more than 70% belonged to the genetic ancestry cluster associated with self-reported Caucasian donors. Across about 380 genotyped donors of the cohort, an average of roughly 250,000 unique TCR beta nucleotide sequences per donor were sequenced, and around 19% of those sequences were non-productive. A later analysis re-analyzed previously published TCR beta repertoires from 666 donors and added high-resolution HLA genotyping to study TCR occurrence patterns.

CDR1 GTSNPN and CDR2 SVGIG were looked up in the germline V gene (reference sequence). The CDR3 spans 14 residues, from the cysteine through the phenylalanine. Just CDR3 DNA is preserved here, 42 bases in frame from base 1. V loses 2 bases at its end and J loses 5 bases; junction bases beyond the gene matches: 3. Points on this clone: This clone's antigen is unknown. No base quality values were provided; no much bigger clone lies one nucleotide off.

In total, just over 650 healthy bone marrow donors made up the cohort. At the time of sampling, all cohort members were nominally healthy, though unrecorded immune exposures were likely present. CMV serostatus was positive for about 300 and negative for about 55% of the 666 cohort members, and was not recorded for this donor. A peripheral blood sample was collected from each donor, and TCR beta sequencing was performed on peripheral blood mononuclear cells. Genomic DNA extraction from the blood cell samples was performed with the Qiagen DNeasy Blood Extraction Kit. The full study reports these points: The earlier analysis of almost 600 of the donors excluded approximately 15 rarely observed V segments, including chromosome 9 orphons, because counts were too low. The only immune exposure information available for the cohort was CMV serostatus. Presence/absence analyses assumed roughly uniform sequencing depth across donors, an assumption that may not hold. Cytomegalovirus status was reported to be diagnosed by the classifier with high specificity and sensitivity in both the original and validation cohorts. A later analysis found that most CMV-associated TCR beta chains appeared HLA-restricted, with HLA associations seemingly driven largely by CMV exposure. An earlier analysis of 587 of the donors showed that most TCR beta V segments appeared in productive rearrangements either about 90% or about 30% of the time, which broadly matched IMGT annotations. A later analysis reported that several top co-occurrence clusters appeared linked to parvovirus B19, influenza, CMV and Epstein-Barr virus. A further reported finding was that TCR beta sequences accurately predicted the HLA-A and HLA-B alleles for most subjects in the first cohort. Because HLA typing was unavailable for some donors at each locus, only the typed subset was used in association tests. It was suggested by the authors that the approach could potentially be generalized to other disease states and immunological phenotypes. A cluster of highly shared sequence variants was judged likely to represent a technical artifact of the sequencing pipeline. A later analysis associated about 17,000 TCR beta sequences with specific HLA alleles at a false discovery rate of 0.05. A later genetic analysis reported fewer N-insertions in productive TCRs among donors in an Asian-associated ancestry cluster than the roughly 690-donor mean. A later genetic analysis associated a missense DCLRE1C variant with V-gene and J-gene trimming of TCR beta chains, and an independent cohort replicated the association. A later analysis found that HLA-associated TCR beta chains were more clonally expanded and had lower generation probabilities than equally common non-associated chains. This cohort had only TCR beta chains sequenced, and the lack of alpha or paired-chain data limited which features could be detected. When HLA alleles, especially DR and DQ, strongly co-occurred, TCR associations were difficult to assign to individual alleles. A later analysis found that TCR association rates varied across HLA loci, with DRB1 alleles showing the most associated TCRs and HLA-C alleles the fewest. Most TCR sequences were seen in very few donors, while some public TCRs were found in many individuals. Linkage disequilibrium might explain the correlated functional status among segregating V segments, but an unknown experimental factor could not be excluded. Because the 87-base-pair reads could not distinguish some IMGT-functional V segments, including TRBV6-2 and TRBV6-3, those segments were excluded. A few of the identified cytomegalovirus-associated TCR beta chains were confirmed in vitro to be specific for cytomegalovirus antigens. In the study, around 160 TCR beta chains were listed as associated with cytomegalovirus.

Preparation of the library involved the immunoSEQ multiplex PCR assay. For the multiplex PCR, a mixture combining 60 forward primers for TCR Vbeta segments and 13 reverse primers for TCR Jbeta segments was used. Amplification of the CDR3 region of rearranged TCR beta genes was performed with a multiplex PCR assay on genomic DNA. Amplified TCR beta libraries were sequenced as 87-base-pair reads on the Illumina HiSeq System. In the paper's pipeline: A later analysis counted some 74 million unique TCR beta chains across the 550 to 700 repertoires, and 10 million to 12 million of these chains were shared by at least two donors. To remove PCR and sequencing errors, raw reads were error-corrected and collapsed into unique sequences using a nearest-neighbor algorithm that merged closely related sequences. Alignment of CDR3 sequences to IMGT reference sequences was used to assign V, D and J gene segments. For a sequence to be retained, at least a six-nucleotide match to both a V gene segment and a J gene segment was required. A rearrangement counted as productive if the CDR3 had no stop codons and remained in frame with V and J, and every other rearrangement counted as non-productive. CDR3 was defined according to IMGT convention as the region running from the second conserved V-encoded cysteine to the conserved J-encoded phenylalanine. In an earlier analysis of roughly 610 of the donors, sequences lacking an unambiguous match to a single V gene segment were excluded. In an earlier analysis of around 590 of the donors, a V segment was called functional when productive rearrangements were above 56.7%, and segregating when the standard deviation between donors exceeded 5%. To diagnose cytomegalovirus status from the catalog of TCR beta chain sequences, a statistical classification framework was built. V and J gene assignment, in a later analysis, came from comparing TCR nucleotide sequences with IMGT/GENE-DB human TR gene sequences. In a later analysis, CDR3 sequences and most-parsimonious VDJ recombination scenarios were assigned using the TCRdist pipeline. In a later analysis, each TCR beta chain was defined by its CDR3 amino acid sequence together with its V-gene family, and reads lacking a unique V-gene family were excluded. To address suspected cross-contamination and a sequencing artifact, a later analysis removed approximately 600 highly shared, low-generation-probability nucleotide sequences. In a later analysis, a clonal expansion index was calculated for each public chain from normalized within-repertoire ranks of inferred template counts. In a later analysis, generation probabilities were computed using a VDJ recombination model fitted to out-of-frame rearrangements, and the results were checked against IGoR. Hypergeometric tests were used in a later analysis to score TCR-TCR, TCR-HLA and TCR-CMV co-occurrence, with a repertoire-size bias correction applied to the TCR pairs. A later analysis estimated false discovery rates by permuting HLA or CMV assignments 20 times. In a later analysis, co-occurring TCRs were grouped with DBSCAN, and TCRdist sequence similarity was added when clustering was performed within HLA-allele-positive subsets. Repertoires with fewer than 30,000 or more than 120,000 public chains were left out of co-occurrence clustering, as were a few repertoires with anomalous nucleotide sharing. Entries here come from immuneACCESS through TCRdb and include only in-frame sequences with V and J called. Some clones fail to appear in such tables; in the studies checked, an unresolved V gene covers under half of the shortfall, and the cause of the remainder is unknown. V, J and clone size were drawn from that table, and D and trimming were deduced from the DNA. The sample contains 100,000 to 150,000 clones, around 73% of them found a single time. Less than 3.5% of the sample goes to the ten largest clones.

The sample was PBMCs. The chain uses TRBV30 and TRBJ2-3; TRBD2 matches 11 bases in the middle. This receptor was obtained from a human donor in good health. At the DNA level, the sequence is TGTGCCTGGAGTCGAGGACTAGCGGGAGATACGCAGTATTTT. This gives the protein CAWSRGLAGDTQYF.